One and the same sample provided the 13 T cell receptor beta chains below, sequenced in a study of tumor and adjacent non-tumor tissue in lung cancer. The library came from three nested PCR rounds adapted from ARM-PCR protocols. TCRdb called the multiplex PCR reads again in MiXCR, with one record for every CDR3 protein. The table lists 81,000 or so distinct CDR3 sequences, 65% to 85% of them singletons. The template was RNA from unsorted bulk tissue. More than 3 cm separated this lung sample from the edge of the tumor. The source material was distant non-tumor lung tissue. The receptors shown here come from a man between 60 and 75 years old with non-small cell lung cancer.

Notes on this clonotype: As the CDR3 is not closed by the conserved phenylalanine or tryptophan, this likely results from a read error. The genes are TRBV6-5 and TRBJ1-5; a weak D match, TRBD1 (6 bases). The length of the CDR3 is 15 residues. CDR1 is MNHEY, CDR2 SVGAGI, per germline. The CDR3 protein is CAGSYLQGINQPQHL. The CDR3 coding sequence is TGTGCCGGCAGTTACCTACAGGGAATCAATCAGCCCCAGCATCTT.

This clonotype was seen only once. The V gene is TRBV29-1, the J gene TRBJ2-2, with 8 positions matching TRBD2. CDR1 and CDR2 (germline): SQVTM, ANQGSEA. The CDR3 runs to 15 residues. The CDR3 DNA is TGCAGTGTGACCGGGACTAGAGGGTTCACCGGTGATCTGTTTTTT. Protein: CSVTGTRGFTGDLFF.

In the case of this clonotype: The junction departs from germline at one end; a sequencing error may be responsible. This chain links TRBV11-1 with TRBJ2-3, with TRBD1 as a possible D gene (6 bases). The CDR3 totals 13 residues. Germline CDR1 SGHAT, CDR2 FQDESV (reference sequence). The CDR3 here is CASGQTNTDTQYF. Here the CDR3 DNA reads TGCGCCAGCGGACAGACTAACACAGATACGCAGTATTTT. The full variable domain, in which reference TRBV11-1 and TRBJ2-3 provide the parts outside the CDR3, is EAEVAQSPRYKITEKSQAVAFWCDPISGHATLYWYRQILGQGPELLVQFQDESVVDDSQLPKDRFSAERLKGVDSTLKIQPAELGDSAMYLCASGQTNTDTQYFGPGTRLTVL.

A note on this clonotype: One end of the junction is discordant with germline, which a read error may explain. The chain recombines TRBV11-2 with TRBJ1-1; maybe TRBD1 (5 bases). From germline, CDR1 is SGHAT and CDR2 FQNNGV. This CDR3 region has 14 residues. CDR3 nucleotides: TGTGCCAGCAGCTTCGATCAGGGCAACACTGAAGTTTTCTTT. Translation: CASSFDQGNTEVFF.

As to this clonotype: A much bigger clone sits one base away, suggesting this may be a read error. The chain carries TRBV7-3 and TRBJ2-1, with D possibly matching TRBD1 (5 bases). This CDR3 is built from 16 residues. The V gene's germline CDR1 is SGHTA and CDR2 FQGTGA. The CDR3: CASSPDAGFVNNGQFF. CDR3 nucleotides: TGTGCCAGCAGCCCTGACGCAGGGTTCGTTAACAATGGGCAGTTCTTC.

Concerning this clonotype: An end of the junction differs from the germline gene, which may be a read error. The chain employs TRBV6-5 and TRBJ2-7, with no clear D. CDR1 is MNHEY, CDR2 SVGAGI, per germline. The CDR3 is 16 residues long. The CDR3 sequence: CVSSYTSTCGSYEQYF. The CDR3 DNA reads as TGTGTCAGCAGTTACACCTCGACATGTGGCTCCTACGAGCAGTACTTC.

Comments on this clonotype: At one end the junction does not follow the germline gene, possibly because of a read error. The CDR3 here is CARIAQGGTGAFF. Here the CDR3 DNA reads TGTGCCAGGATCGCACAGGGAGGCACTGGAGCTTTCTTT. The rearrangement uses TRBV11-3 and TRBJ1-1, with D tentatively TRBD1 (6 bases). CDR1 and CDR2 (germline): SGHNT, YENEEA. This CDR3 contains 13 residues.

Concerning this clonotype itself: One base away lies a much larger clone, so this may be a sequencing read error. This chain connects TRBV28 to TRBJ2-7; D may correspond to TRBD1 or TRBD2 (5 bases each). Germline lookup yields CDR1 MDHEN and CDR2 SYDVKM. The CDR3 totals 14 residues. V was pared by 3 bases and J by 9 bases, with 18 bases between. CDR3 amino acids: CASSLYQGRNAQYF. As DNA, the CDR3 is TGTGCCAGCAGTTTGTATCAGGGACGCAACGCGCAGTACTTC. Looking up the rest from reference TRBV28 and TRBJ2-7 gives the full variable domain: DVKVTQSSRYLVKRTGEKVFLECVQDMDHENMFWYRQDPGLGLRLIYFSYDVKMKEKGDIPEGYSVSREKKERFSLILESASTNQTSMYLCASSLYQGRNAQYFGPGTRLTVT.

Note on this clonotype: A single base separates this from a much larger clone, so it may be a read error. This chain uses TRBV6-4 with TRBJ2-1; TRBD2 aligns across 10 bases. The junction had 4 bases not matched to a gene; V was cut back by 0 bases and J by 8 bases. The germline CDR1 and CDR2 sequences are MRHNA and SNTAGT. This CDR3 is built from 15 residues. CDR3 protein: CASSDSSGGTDEQFF. The DNA of the CDR3 is TGTGCCAGCAGTGACTCTAGCGGGGGGACCGATGAGCAGTTCTTC.

This chain uses TRBV20-1 with TRBJ1-4; maybe TRBD1 (5 bases). V lost 1 base and J 8 bases, leaving 11 bases between the germline ends. The V gene's germline CDR1 is DFQATT and CDR2 SNEGSKA (reference sequence). This CDR3 comprises 13 residues. CDR3 region: CSARGKQVEKLFF. The CDR3 region has the DNA TGCAGTGCTAGAGGTAAACAGGTGGAAAAACTGTTTTTT.

Comment on this clonotype: At one boundary the junction diverges from the germline segment, which might be a read error. The chain is built from TRBV11-2 and TRBJ2-6, with 11 nucleotides matching TRBD2. This CDR3 has 18 amino acids. Germline V gene lookup returns CDR1 SGHAT and CDR2 FQNNGV. CDR3 sequence (DNA): TGTGTCAGCAGTCCAACTAGCGGGGGAGCCACTTGGGTCAACGTCCTGACTTTC. Translated, it gives CVSSPTSGGATWVNVLTF.

The rearrangement uses TRBV2 and TRBJ1-6; D remains ambiguous. The CDR3 is made up of 12 amino acids. The germline gives CDR1 SNHLY, CDR2 FYNNEI. The V end lost 6 bases, the J end lost 8 bases, and 8 bases lay between the germline ends. This CDR3 is CASRDDYSPLHF. As DNA, the CDR3 is TGTGCCAGCAGGGACGATTATTCACCCCTCCACTTT. The variable domain in full, with the rest retrieved from reference TRBV2 and TRBJ1-6, is EPEVTQTPSHQVTQMGQEVILRCVPISNHLYFYWYRQILGQKVEFLVSFYNNEISEKSEIFDDQFSVERPDGSNFTLKIRSTKLEDSAMYFCASRDDYSPLHFGNGTRLTVT.

On this clonotype itself: With a much larger clone just one base away, this may be a read error. The chain recombines TRBV10-1 with TRBJ2-1; TRBD2 agrees at 7 bases. This CDR3 contains 14 residues. Germline CDR1 is WNHNN and CDR2 is SYGVQD (reference sequence). Germline trimming cut 8 bases from V and 7 bases from J; bases unmatched to any gene: 11. In nucleotides, the CDR3 is TGCGCCAGCCGGTGGGAATGGGAGGGGAATGAGCAGTTCTTC. This encodes CASRWEWEGNEQFF.